This note documents a single TCR beta chain sequence. As originally analysed: The authors estimated nucleated cell counts from reference gene primer amplification. Sequencing used immunoSEQ multiplex PCR; TCRdb keeps in-frame clones, though not all of them. D and trimming were read from the DNA, whereas the V and J calls and clone size are those reported in that table. This table holds 75,000 to 95,000 clones, roughly nine tenths found once. The CDR3 runs 15 residues. The J segment lost 1 base and the V segment lost 3 bases, leaving 6 bases of the junction unmatched. Germline values: CDR1 DFQATT, CDR2 SNEGSKA (reference sequence). This sample was included in a study of blood T cell repertoires in COVID-19. Study summary: The origin of the acute and convalescent COVID-19 samples was the United States, Italy and Spain.

The receptor comes from a man aged 55 to 70 with acute or convalescent COVID-19. The chain links TRBV20-1 to TRBJ2-1, with 7 nucleotides matching TRBD2. The sample consisted of peripheral blood. The CDR3 sequence: CSASDKRGSYNEQFF. Here the CDR3 DNA reads TGCAGTGCTAGTGACAAGCGGGGATCCTACAATGAGCAGTTCTTC.